This T cell receptor beta chain derives from a study of T cell responses to AZD1222 COVID-19 vaccine. Measured with immunoSEQ multiplex PCR; TCRdb has only the in-frame clones, and not every one. The sample lists around 100,000 clones; around 90% were seen once. This TCR derives from an adult in good health. The material was peripheral blood, obtained on day 0 of AZD1222 vaccination.

The CDR3 coding sequence is TGTGCCAGCAGCCGACCTCAGGGCAGTGGCTACACCTTC. It encodes CASSRPQGSGYTF. The V and J genes are TRBV11-2 and TRBJ1-2; perhaps TRBD1 as D (5 bases). The germline CDR1 and CDR2 sequences are SGHAT and FQNNGV. V gave up 5 bases and J gave up 7 bases, with 14 bases separating them. The CDR3 runs 13 residues.